The 16 T cell receptor beta chains presented below share a single source sample, sequenced in a study of CD8 T cells in Susac syndrome. Random-hexamer reverse transcription was applied to roughly 0.45 to 1 ug RNA. TCRdb reprocessed the immunoSEQ multiplex PCR reads with MiXCR, giving one entry per CDR3 protein. Altogether 170,000 or so distinct CDR3 sequences are present, around 94% being singletons, with the ten largest covering approximately 0.099%. The specimen was CD4+ T cells from PBMCs. The receptors were sampled from a human donor with Susac syndrome.

The J gene is TRBJ2-2, the V gene TRBV6-4; D might be TRBD2 (7 bases). CDR1 and CDR2 (germline): MRHNA, SNTAGT. Between the trimmed V and J ends, which lost 5 bases and 3 bases, there was a span of 13 bases. The CDR3 has 15 amino acids. This CDR3 is CASSSGGPDTGELFF. The CDR3 DNA reads TGTGCCAGCAGTTCCGGGGGGCCAGACACCGGGGAGCTGTTTTTT.

This chain connects TRBV18 to TRBJ2-7; 7 nucleotides match TRBD1. With 3 bases clipped from V and 4 bases from J, the junction kept 3 bases outside the gene matches. This CDR3 region has 13 residues. Germline values: CDR1 KGHSH, CDR2 LQKENI. The CDR3 sequence is CASSPRQGYEQYF. The CDR3, as DNA: TGTGCCAGCTCACCCAGACAGGGTTACGAGCAGTACTTC.

The count of this clonotype is one. The chain employs TRBV15 and TRBJ1-1, with 8 nucleotides matching TRBD1. The CDR3 is 18 amino acids. Germline V gene data show CDR1 as LNHNV and CDR2 as YYDKDF (reference sequence). V was pared by 3 bases and J by 1 base, with 13 bases of the junction left unmatched. The CDR3 DNA sequence: TGTGCCACCAGCAGGGGACCGACAGGGGCCGAAAGGAACACTGAAGCTTTCTTT. Amino acid sequence: CATSRGPTGAERNTEAFF.

The V gene is TRBV29-1, the J gene TRBJ1-5; the match to TRBD1 covers 8 bases. V was pared by 7 bases and J by 6 bases, with 8 bases of the junction left unmatched. The CDR3 totals 13 residues. Germline V gives CDR1 SQVTM, CDR2 ANQGSEA. DNA for the CDR3: TGCAGCGCCGCCGGGACAGGAGGTCAGCCCCAGCATTTT. It specifies CSAAGTGGQPQHF.

The chain recombines TRBV9 with TRBJ2-7; no clear D. Per germline, CDR1 SGDLS and CDR2 YYNGEE. The CDR3 length is 14 residues. V lost 2 bases, J lost 5 bases, and 14 bases lay in between. The DNA of the CDR3 is TGTGCCAGCAGCGTTCCCGATGGTAGTCACGAGCAGTACTTC. Its protein product is CASSVPDGSHEQYF.

CDR3 in amino acids: CASSGANVLTF. The CDR3 DNA is TGTGCCAGCTCTGGGGCCAACGTCCTGACTTTC. The chain couples TRBV3-1 to TRBJ2-6; no firm D call. V was clipped by 8 bases and J by 1 base, with 0 bases between them. The CDR3 sequence is 11 residues long. Looked up from germline, CDR1 is LGHDT and CDR2 is YNNKEL (reference sequence).

V gene TRBV20-1 combines with J gene TRBJ2-2, with TRBD2 as a possible D gene (7 bases). CDR3 length: 15 residues. Deletions cut 5 bases from V and 6 bases from J, with 19 bases between. Looked up from germline, CDR1 is DFQATT and CDR2 is SNEGSKA (reference sequence). The CDR3 region has the DNA TGCAGTGCTCCCCCGAGGGGGGGTTCGTCCGGGGAGCTGTTTTTT. This encodes CSAPPRGGSSGELFF.

The chain links TRBV7-2 to TRBJ2-3; D is tentatively TRBD1 or TRBD2 (5 bases each). Germline lookup yields CDR1 SGHTA and CDR2 FQGNSA. V was cut by 7 bases and J by 5 bases, with 16 bases left in between. The CDR3 has 14 residues. The CDR3 nucleotides read TGTGCCAGCACCCTAGGGACCGGGATAGATACGCAGTATTTT. Translation: CASTLGTGIDTQYF.

This chain uses TRBV29-1 with TRBJ2-7; 11 bases are shared with TRBD2. The CDR3 is made up of 14 amino acids. Per germline, CDR1 SQVTM and CDR2 ANQGSEA. V lost 6 bases and J lost 0; bases outside the gene matches: 4. The CDR3 protein is CSVGTSGFSYEQYF. The CDR3 region has the DNA TGCAGCGTCGGGACTAGCGGTTTCTCCTACGAGCAGTACTTC.

The chain joins TRBV30 to TRBJ2-7; no clear D. Trimming pared 1 base from V and 0 bases from J, leaving 10 bases between. Germline assignment: CDR1 GTSNPN and CDR2 SVGIG (reference sequence). The CDR3 has 14 residues. The DNA of the CDR3 is TGTGCCTGGAGTGATGGCAGAGCCTCCTACGAGCAGTACTTC. It codes for CAWSDGRASYEQYF.

The gene calls are TRBV5-1 and TRBJ2-1; 7 bases map to TRBD1. CDR1 SGHRS and CDR2 YFSETQ come from the germline V gene. J gave up 5 bases and V 5 bases, and 13 bases lay outside the gene matches. The CDR3 covers 16 residues. The CDR3 reads CASRSLVQGINNEQFF. CDR3 nucleotides: TGCGCCAGCAGGTCGTTAGTACAGGGGATCAACAATGAGCAGTTCTTC. Looking up the rest from reference TRBV5-1 and TRBJ2-1 gives the full variable domain: KAGVTQTPRYLIKTRGQQVTLSCSPISGHRSVSWYQQTPGQGLQFLFEYFSETQRNKGNFPGRFSGRQFSNSRSEMNVSTLELGDSALYLCASRSLVQGINNEQFFGPGTRLTVL.

The chain carries TRBV6-2 or TRBV6-3 and TRBJ2-7; no firm D call. The CDR3 covers 13 residues. Trimming took off 6 bases at V and 3 bases at J, with 12 bases between the two ends. The germline V gene encodes CDR1 MNHEY and CDR2 SVGEGT. Here the CDR3 DNA reads TGTGCCAGCAGGAATACATGGATCTACGAGCAGTACTTC. Protein sequence: CASRNTWIYEQYF.

The V and J genes are TRBV20-1 and TRBJ1-1, with 9 bases matching TRBD1. This CDR3 region has 13 residues. With V trimmed by 4 bases and J by 5 bases, 5 bases remained unmatched. Germline loops: CDR1 DFQATT, CDR2 SNEGSKA (reference sequence). CDR3 nucleotide sequence: TGCAGTGCTACCAGACAGGGGGGGACTGAAGCTTTCTTT. Amino acid sequence: CSATRQGGTEAFF.

The chain has TRBV6-5 and TRBJ1-4; TRBD1 is a possible D gene (5 bases). Germline CDR1 MNHEY, CDR2 SVGAGI. The CDR3 totals 14 residues. Trimming cost V 0 bases and J 10 bases, with 12 bases left between them. CDR3 nucleotide sequence: TGTGCCAGCAGTTACTCGACTTGGGACGGAAAACTGTTTTTT. Translating it yields CASSYSTWDGKLFF.

The chain joins TRBV6-5 to TRBJ1-2; the match to TRBD1 covers 8 bases. This CDR3 spans 15 amino acids. The V and J ends lost 1 base and 2 bases, in that order; junction bases with no gene match: 3. Per germline, CDR1 MNHEY and CDR2 SVGAGI. CDR3 amino acids: CASSYWQGANYGYTF. As DNA, the CDR3 is TGTGCCAGCAGTTACTGGCAGGGGGCCAACTATGGCTACACCTTC.

The chain joins TRBV5-1 to TRBJ1-3; TRBD1 agrees at 8 bases. The CDR3 covers 14 residues. The junction had 7 bases not matched to a gene; V was cut back by 3 bases and J by 8 bases. In germline, CDR1 is SGHRS, CDR2 YFSETQ. In nucleotides, the CDR3 is TGCGCCAGCAGCTCAGGACAGGGTTCGGACACCATATATTTT. Its protein product is CASSSGQGSDTIYF.